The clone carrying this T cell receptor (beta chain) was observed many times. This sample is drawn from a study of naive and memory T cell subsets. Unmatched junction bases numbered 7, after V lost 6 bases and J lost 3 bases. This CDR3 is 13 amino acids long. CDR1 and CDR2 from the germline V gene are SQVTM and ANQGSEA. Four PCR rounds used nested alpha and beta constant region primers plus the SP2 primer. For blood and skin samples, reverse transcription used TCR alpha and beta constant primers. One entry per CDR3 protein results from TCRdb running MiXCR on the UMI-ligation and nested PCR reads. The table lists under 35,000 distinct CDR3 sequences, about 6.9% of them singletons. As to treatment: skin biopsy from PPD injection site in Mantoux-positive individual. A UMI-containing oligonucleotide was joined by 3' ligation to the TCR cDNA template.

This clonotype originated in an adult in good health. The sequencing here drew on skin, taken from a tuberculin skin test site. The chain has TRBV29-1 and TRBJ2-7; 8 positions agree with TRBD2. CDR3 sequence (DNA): TGCAGCGTGGTGAAGCGGGGGCACTACGAGCAGTACTTC. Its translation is CSVVKRGHYEQYF.